The rows below give T cell receptor beta chains drawn from one sample of a study of shared clonotypes between healthy human individuals. TCRdb keeps only in-frame clones here, not all; method: immunoSEQ multiplex PCR. The profile shows about 2 million clones, 95% of them singletons. Sequences were obtained from naive CD4+ T cells sorted from blood. These receptor sequences come from a young man in good health. The CDR3 runs from the conserved cysteine through the conserved F or W. Each record gives: V gene, clone size, D gene, J gene, CDR3 DNA, CDR3 protein. The D gene is left open where the match is weak. Clone size is given for some rows only: seen once, a few or many times, or a class if the clone is expanded.

TRBV18	once	TRBD2	TRBJ2-5	TGTGCCAGCTCACCGAGGCTAGCGGGAGGTCAAGAGACCCAGTACTTC	CASSPRLAGGQETQYF
TRBV6-6	once	.	TRBJ2-2	TGTGCCAGCAGTTACTCGGGTCTCACCGGGGAGCTGTTTTTT	CASSYSGLTGELFF
TRBV30	once	.	TRBJ2-7	TGTGCCTGGAGAGAGGGGAATACTTACGAGCAGTACTTC	CAWREGNTYEQYF
TRBV4-1	.	TRBD2	TRBJ2-3	TGCGCCAGCAGCCATAGGTTACTAGCGGGTCTTAGCACAGATACGCAGTATTTT	CASSHRLLAGLSTDTQYF
TRBV5-4	.	.	TRBJ2-5	TGTGCCAGCAGCTTTTCGCAAGAGACCCAGTACTTC	CASSFSQETQYF
TRBV6-4	.	TRBD1	TRBJ1-6	TGTGCCAGCAGCAAACAGGGGGCCTATAATTCACCCCTCCACTTT	CASSKQGAYNSPLHF
TRBV10-3	.	TRBD2	TRBJ2-3	TGTGCCATCAGCACGCTTCGGACTAGCGGGGTCGCAGATACGCAGTATTTT	CAISTLRTSGVADTQYF
TRBV2	.	TRBD2	TRBJ2-7	TGTGCCAGCAGTCTAGCGGGGGTACCCTACGAGCAGTACTTC	CASSLAGVPYEQYF
TRBV9	.	.	TRBJ1-1	TGTGCCAGCAGCGTAGTAGACAGTGGGAACACTGAAGCTTTCTTT	CASSVVDSGNTEAFF
TRBV30	.	.	TRBJ2-1	TGTGCCTGGAGAGGCAGATATGAGCAGTTCTTC	CAWRGRYEQFF
TRBV27	.	.	TRBJ2-3	TGTGCCAGCCGGGGGACCAGGTTCACAGATACGCAGTATTTT	CASRGTRFTDTQYF
TRBV10-2	.	.	TRBJ1-6	TGCGCCAGCAGTACCTCAGGGCGGAATTCACCCCTCCACTTT	CASSTSGRNSPLHF
TRBV10-3	.	.	TRBJ2-1	TGTGCCATCAGTGAGTCGGCGGGGCTGGAGCAGTTCTTC	CAISESAGLEQFF
TRBV2	.	.	TRBJ1-1	TGTGCCAGCAGTGGTCAAGGGGGGGACACTGAAGCTTTCTTT	CASSGQGGDTEAFF
TRBV4-1	.	.	TRBJ2-3	TGCGCCAGCAGCCAAGGGGGGCGGGAACAGGTAGATACGCAGTATTTT	CASSQGGREQVDTQYF
TRBV5-1	.	TRBD2	TRBJ2-2	TGCGCCAGCAGCGGGACTAGCGGGAGGGCCGGGGAGCTGTTTTTT	CASSGTSGRAGELFF
TRBV7-2	.	.	TRBJ1-6	TGTGCCAGCAGCTTAGAAAAAGCCAGGGGATCCTATAATTCACCCCTCCACTTT	CASSLEKARGSYNSPLHF
TRBV7-2	.	TRBD2	TRBJ2-2	TGTGCCAGCAGTATACTAGCGGGGGTGAACACCGGGGAGCTGTTTTTT	CASSILAGVNTGELFF
TRBV11-2	.	.	TRBJ2-7	TGTGCCAGCAGCTATGCCGACAGACCGCCCTACGAGCAGTACTTC	CASSYADRPPYEQYF
TRBV6-5	.	.	TRBJ2-5	TGTGCCAGCAGTTACTCTACAGAACAAGAGACCCAGTACTTC	CASSYSTEQETQYF
TRBV27	once	.	TRBJ1-2	TGTGCCAGCAGCCCCTTCGGGGGCATCTATGGCTACACCTTC	CASSPFGGIYGYTF
TRBV19	.	.	TRBJ2-2	TGTGCCAGTAGTCGGGCTAGCGCGAACACCGGGGAGCTGTTTTTT	CASSRASANTGELFF
TRBV2	.	TRBD1	TRBJ1-6	TGTGCCTGCCGACAGGGAGTACCCCTCCACTTT	CACRQGVPLHF
TRBV18	.	.	TRBJ2-3	TGTGCCAGCTCACCAAAGGCGGGCCTGACAGATACGCAGTATTTT	CASSPKAGLTDTQYF
TRBV7-9	.	TRBD2	TRBJ2-1	TGTGCCAGCAGCCCGCCGGGGACTTCCGGGAGGGCCCCGTACAATGAGCAGTTCTTC	CASSPPGTSGRAPYNEQFF
TRBV10-3	once	.	TRBJ2-3	TGTGCCATCACCGGTCCCACGGGGACAGATACGCAGTATTTT	CAITGPTGTDTQYF
TRBV6-5	.	.	TRBJ2-5	TGTGCCAGCGCCAGGGGTTCTTCCCAGTACTTC	CASARGSSQYF
TRBV5-1	.	TRBD1	TRBJ1-1	TGCGCCAGCAGCTTGGGAGACAGGGCTGAAGCTTTCTTT	CASSLGDRAEAFF
TRBV6-5	.	.	TRBJ1-2	TGTGCCAGCAGTTACTCGAGGGCTAACTATGGCTACACCTTC	CASSYSRANYGYTF
TRBV4-2	.	.	TRBJ1-2	TGTGCCAGCAGCCAAACCGGACAGTACTATGGCTACACCTTC	CASSQTGQYYGYTF
TRBV2	.	.	TRBJ2-2	TGTGCCAGCAGTGAACTAGGAGCCGGGGAGCTGTTTTTT	CASSELGAGELFF
TRBV6-6	.	.	TRBJ2-7	TGTGCCAGCAGTTACTCGGCAGGGAACTACGAGCAGTACTTC	CASSYSAGNYEQYF